Following are 32 T cell receptor beta chains from one sample sequenced in a study of shared clonotypes between healthy human individuals. Data came from immunoSEQ multiplex PCR; TCRdb stores just in-frame clones and leaves some out. The sample gives roughly 530,000 clones, about 96% of which show up once; 0.055% to 0.075% is in the top ten. The sample taken for sequencing was naive CD4+ T cells sorted from blood. Stated subset: CD45RA+ positively selected. These receptors originate from a woman in her 30s in good health.

This sequence joins TRBV19 and TRBJ1-5, with D hard to call. Germline loops: CDR1 LNHDA, CDR2 SQIVND (reference sequence). The CDR3 spans 15 residues. Between the trimmed V and J ends, which lost 5 bases and 7 bases, there was a span of 18 bases. As DNA, the CDR3 is TGTGCCAGTAGTGCCGTGGCCACCGGGAGGCAGCCCCAGCATTTT. Translation: CASSAVATGRQPQHF.

The chain uses TRBV27 and TRBJ2-7, with TRBD2 identical over 8 bases. The CDR3 totals 15 residues. With V trimmed by 3 bases and J by 7 bases, 11 bases remained unmatched. Germline CDR1 reads MNHEY; CDR2 reads SMNVEV (reference sequence). The CDR3 loop reads CASSFGGRFFREQYF. CDR3 bases: TGTGCCAGCAGTTTCGGCGGGAGGTTCTTTAGGGAGCAGTACTTC.

V and J are TRBV28 and TRBJ2-3; tentative D call: TRBD2 (6 bases). This CDR3 is 13 amino acids long. V shed 6 bases and J shed 0 bases, with 7 bases lying between them. Germline loops: CDR1 MDHEN, CDR2 SYDVKM. This CDR3 is CASRRDSTDTQYF. The CDR3 bases are TGTGCCAGCAGGCGGGACAGCACAGATACGCAGTATTTT.

The V call is TRBV28, the J call TRBJ1-1; D might be TRBD1 (6 bases). The V gene lost 2 bases and the J gene lost 3 bases, with 16 bases spanning the gap. Germline V CDR1 and CDR2: MDHEN, SYDVKM. The CDR3 length is 16 residues. In nucleotides, the CDR3 is TGTGCCAGCAGTTTAGGGAGCAGGGGTTCGGACACTGAAGCTTTCTTT. It specifies CASSLGSRGSDTEAFF.

This clone was seen more than once but under ten times. The gene calls are TRBV5-6 and TRBJ2-2; D unresolved. Germline CDR1 and CDR2: SGHDT and YYEEEE. This CDR3 is built from 14 residues. V lost 4 bases to trimming and J lost 3 bases, with 10 bases between them. This CDR3 reads CASSPPEHTGELFF. CDR3 sequence (DNA): TGTGCCAGCAGCCCTCCGGAGCACACCGGGGAGCTGTTTTTT.

This chain connects TRBV28 to TRBJ2-3; TRBD2 is a possible D gene (5 bases). Germline V gene data show CDR1 as MDHEN and CDR2 as SYDVKM. V lost 3 bases to trimming and J lost 0 bases, with 10 bases between them. The CDR3 length is 15 residues. The CDR3: CASSFLAASTDTQYF. The CDR3 DNA sequence: TGTGCCAGCAGTTTTCTAGCTGCTAGCACAGATACGCAGTATTTT. Drawing the rest from reference TRBV28 and TRBJ2-3, the complete variable domain is DVKVTQSSRYLVKRTGEKVFLECVQDMDHENMFWYRQDPGLGLRLIYFSYDVKMKEKGDIPEGYSVSREKKERFSLILESASTNQTSMYLCASSFLAASTDTQYFGPGTRLTVL.

The chain employs TRBV27 and TRBJ2-1; 7 positions agree with TRBD2. V lost 5 bases and J lost 0; bases outside the gene matches: 4. Germline CDR1 reads MNHEY; CDR2 reads SMNVEV (reference sequence). This CDR3 has 15 amino acids. The CDR3 reads CASSPRTSSYNEQFF. The CDR3 nucleotides read TGTGCCAGCAGTCCAAGGACTAGCTCCTACAATGAGCAGTTCTTC.

The chain recombines TRBV27 with TRBJ2-3; D may correspond to TRBD1 or TRBD2 (5 bases each). Germline values: CDR1 MNHEY, CDR2 SMNVEV (reference sequence). Trimming removed 3 bases at V and 7 bases at J, with 17 bases between. The CDR3 extends over 15 amino acids. CDR3 in amino acids: CASSLGRAFLNTQYF. The CDR3 DNA reads as TGTGCCAGCAGTTTGGGGCGGGCTTTCTTGAATACGCAGTATTTT.

The genes are TRBV10-2 and TRBJ2-7; no clear D gene. The ends were cut back, 8 bases at V and 5 bases at J, with 19 bases in the middle. The CDR3 has 14 residues. Per germline, CDR1 WSHSY and CDR2 SAAADI. CDR3 sequence: CASGNSLPSHEQYF. The CDR3, as DNA: TGCGCCAGCGGTAACAGTCTCCCTTCCCACGAGCAGTACTTC.

The rearrangement uses TRBV14 and TRBJ1-2; 8 bases agree with TRBD1. From germline, CDR1 is SGHDN and CDR2 FVKESK. The J segment lost 8 bases and the V segment lost 2 bases, leaving 7 bases of the junction unmatched. The length of the CDR3 is 14 residues. The CDR3 sequence is CASSQSRTGYGYTF. In nucleotides, the CDR3 is TGTGCCAGCAGCCAATCCCGGACAGGGTACGGCTACACCTTC.

This clone was recorded only once. This chain uses TRBV6-1 with TRBJ2-1; 11 nucleotides match TRBD2. V was clipped by 4 bases and J by 0 bases; unmatched bases: 8. The CDR3 is 18 amino acids. Germline V gives CDR1 MNHNS, CDR2 SASEGT. The DNA of the CDR3 is TGTGCCAGCAGTGCGGGACTAGCGGTTTACAGCTCCTACAATGAGCAGTTCTTC. The encoded protein is CASSAGLAVYSSYNEQFF.

The gene calls are TRBV5-4 and TRBJ2-1, with 11 bases lining up with TRBD2. J was trimmed by 15 bases and V by 4 bases; bases with no gene match: 15. Per the germline V gene, CDR1 is SGHNT and CDR2 is YYREEE (reference sequence). The CDR3 covers 15 residues. CDR3 sequence (DNA): TGTGCCAGCAGCCCGCCTTCTTTAGCGGGAGGGCGTCTGTTCTTC. It specifies CASSPPSLAGGRLFF.

This rearrangement joins TRBV5-6 to TRBJ1-5; maybe TRBD1 (6 bases). Germline V CDR1 and CDR2: SGHDT, YYEEEE. V lost 4 bases, J lost 0 bases, and 14 bases lay in between. The CDR3 is 16 amino acids. The CDR3 here is CASSPPEGVSNQPQHF. CDR3 nucleotides: TGTGCCAGCAGCCCGCCTGAGGGGGTTAGCAATCAGCCCCAGCATTTT.

The chain couples TRBV28 to TRBJ2-3; 7 bases are shared with TRBD1. Trimming cost V 6 bases and J 6 bases; bases outside gene matches: 12. Germline CDR1 MDHEN, CDR2 SYDVKM. This CDR3 has 15 residues. CDR3 sequence reads: CASSRQGPESDTQYF. Here the CDR3 DNA reads TGTGCCAGCAGCCGACAGGGACCCGAGTCGGATACGCAGTATTTT.

V is TRBV29-1 and J is TRBJ2-4; D unresolved. Germline assignment: CDR1 SQVTM and CDR2 ANQGSEA. The CDR3 has 13 residues. Trimming removed 4 bases from V and 0 bases from J, with 7 bases in between. The CDR3 sequence is CSVARIAKNIQYF. DNA of the CDR3: TGCAGCGTTGCCCGGATAGCCAAAAACATTCAGTACTTC. Looking up the rest from reference TRBV29-1 and TRBJ2-4 gives the full variable domain: SAVISQKPSRDICQRGTSLTIQCQVDSQVTMMFWYRQQPGQSLTLIATANQGSEATYESGFVIDKFPISRPNLTFSTLTVSNMSPEDSSIYLCSVARIAKNIQYFGAGTRLSVL.

The chain uses TRBV18 and TRBJ2-7, with D possibly matching TRBD1 (5 bases). V was trimmed by 5 bases and J by 3 bases, leaving 14 bases between them. The germline V gene has CDR1 KGHSH and CDR2 LQKENI. The CDR3 totals 14 residues. This chain's CDR3 is CASSMARASYEQYF. CDR3 coding DNA: TGTGCCAGCTCAATGGCCAGGGCGAGCTACGAGCAGTACTTC.

The chain uses TRBV5-1 and TRBJ2-2; tentatively, D is TRBD2 (5 bases). Per the germline V gene, CDR1 is SGHRS and CDR2 is YFSETQ. CDR3 length: 16 amino acids. V shed 1 base and J shed 2 bases, with 12 bases lying between them. In nucleotides, the CDR3 is TGCGCCAGCAGCTTGTTTAATAGCGATAACACCGGGGAGCTGTTTTTT. Encoded protein: CASSLFNSDNTGELFF.

The V and J genes are TRBV5-8 and TRBJ1-5; the D is unclear. The CDR3 contains 15 residues. Germline V CDR1 and CDR2: SGHTS, YDEGEE. V gave up 4 bases and J gave up 4 bases, with 15 bases separating them. CDR3 in DNA: TGTGCCAGCAGCCCGGCCCCGCTGAGGAATCAGCCCCAGCATTTT. The encoded protein is CASSPAPLRNQPQHF.

This clone was detected once. The chain has TRBV18 and TRBJ2-7; possibly TRBD1 or TRBD2 for D (5 bases each). The V and J ends lost 3 bases and 7 bases respectively, with 19 bases between them. CDR1 and CDR2 from the germline V gene are KGHSH and LQKENI. The CDR3 spans 15 residues. The CDR3 region is CASSPLGVGEGEQYF. The CDR3 DNA follows: TGTGCCAGCTCACCCCTAGGGGTGGGAGAAGGGGAGCAGTACTTC.

On this clone: Other DNA sequences from this sample encode an identical CDR3 as well. The rearrangement links TRBV18 to TRBJ1-2, with D maybe TRBD1 (6 bases). The CDR3 runs 14 residues. The V gene lost 1 base and the J gene lost 2 bases, with 8 bases spanning the gap. The germline V gene has CDR1 KGHSH and CDR2 LQKENI. The CDR3 sequence: CASSPRTENYGYTF. The CDR3 DNA follows: TGTGCCAGCTCACCACGGACAGAGAACTATGGCTACACCTTC.

This chain connects TRBV19 to TRBJ2-2; a weak D match, TRBD1 (5 bases). The CDR3 is 13 amino acids. V was clipped by 4 bases and J by 5 bases, with 8 bases between them. Germline V gene lookup returns CDR1 LNHDA and CDR2 SQIVND (reference sequence). CDR3 protein: CASSRAGTGELFF. The CDR3 DNA is TGTGCCAGTAGTAGGGCAGGGACCGGGGAGCTGTTTTTT.

CDR3 nucleotide sequence: TGCGCCAGCAGCTCACTTCCGACTAGCGGGACGGCGAGAGGCGGGGAGCTGTTTTTT. Amino acid sequence: CASSSLPTSGTARGGELFF. The chain employs TRBV5-1 and TRBJ2-2; 11 bases are shared with TRBD2. The CDR3 is 19 amino acids. After removal of 3 bases from V and 7 bases from J, the junction contained 17 bases not matched to a gene. Germline assignment: CDR1 SGHRS and CDR2 YFSETQ.

As regards this clone: The identical CDR3 is also encoded by other nucleotide sequences in the sample. V gene TRBV28 combines with J gene TRBJ2-7; D gene uncertain. CDR3 size: 12 residues. Trimming cost V 2 bases and J 3 bases, with 5 bases left between them. In germline, CDR1 is MDHEN, CDR2 SYDVKM. The CDR3 region is CASSLIGYEQYF. CDR3 DNA: TGTGCCAGCAGTTTAATCGGCTACGAGCAGTACTTC.

The V call is TRBV7-2, the J call TRBJ2-7; no reliable D call. Trimming took 1 base from V and 5 from J, leaving 15 bases between them. The germline V gene has CDR1 SGHTA and CDR2 FQGNSA. This CDR3 spans 15 amino acids. The CDR3 loop reads CASSLGAGTVHEQYF. As DNA, the CDR3 is TGTGCCAGCAGCTTAGGGGCAGGAACAGTCCACGAGCAGTACTTC.

The chain is built from TRBV6-5 and TRBJ2-5; TRBD1 is a possible D gene (6 bases). The J call may not be correct, given that the DNA end is closer to TRBJ2-7. Germline-derived CDR1 and CDR2 are MNHEY and SVGAGI. This CDR3 region has 13 residues. CDR3 residues: CASRLDRSYEQYF. The CDR3 region has the DNA TGTGCCAGCAGGCTGGACAGATCCTACGAGCAGTACTTC.

The V call is TRBV5-5, the J call TRBJ2-7; 9 bases match TRBD1. The junction had 9 bases not matched to a gene; V was cut back by 2 bases and J by 0 bases. This CDR3 is 17 amino acids long. Germline V gene lookup returns CDR1 SGHKS and CDR2 YYEKEE (reference sequence). CDR3 DNA: TGTGCCAGCAGCTTACCCCGGGACAGGGTCCTCTCCTACGAGCAGTACTTC. It yields the protein CASSLPRDRVLSYEQYF.

This sequence joins TRBV15 and TRBJ1-5; 7 bases fit TRBD1. Germline V gene lookup returns CDR1 LNHNV and CDR2 YYDKDF (reference sequence). The J segment lost 0 bases and the V segment lost 4 bases, leaving 9 bases of the junction unmatched. This CDR3 spans 17 amino acids. The CDR3 bases are TGTGCCACCAGCACACCTAAGGGACAGTATAGCAATCAGCCCCAGCATTTT. Protein sequence: CATSTPKGQYSNQPQHF.

As for this clone: The germline gene is not matched at one end of the junction; a read error may be the cause. The rearrangement uses TRBV7-2 and TRBJ2-2, with D maybe TRBD1 (6 bases). The CDR3 is 15 amino acids. Germline values: CDR1 SGHTA, CDR2 FQGNSA. The chain's CDR3 is CASSSGQPNTGEPFF. CDR3 nucleotide sequence: TGTGCCAGCAGCTCCGGACAGCCCAACACCGGGGAGCCGTTTTTT. The variable domain in full, with the rest retrieved from reference TRBV7-2 and TRBJ2-2, is GAGVSQSPSNKVTEKGKDVELRCDPISGHTALYWYRQSLGQGLEFLIYFQGNSAPDKSGLPSDRFSAERTGGSVSTLTIQRTQQEDSAVYLCASSSGQPNTGEPFFGEGSRLTVL.

The rearrangement uses TRBV27 and TRBJ1-5, with D unclear. The V end lost 1 base, the J end lost 2 bases, and 9 bases lay between the germline ends. The CDR3 consists of 15 residues. Germline V CDR1 and CDR2: MNHEY, SMNVEV (reference sequence). CDR3 region: CASSLLGMGNQPQHF. CDR3 nucleotides: TGTGCCAGCAGTTTATTGGGAATGGGCAATCAGCCCCAGCATTTT.

V and J are TRBV14 and TRBJ2-1; no firm D call. Germline CDR1 reads SGHDN; CDR2 reads FVKESK. Trimming shortened V by 6 bases and J by 4 bases, and 10 bases separated the two germline ends. The CDR3 has 13 residues. DNA for the CDR3: TGTGCCAGCAGTCCAGGACGGTACAATGAGCAGTTCTTC. Its protein product is CASSPGRYNEQFF.

For the CDR3, the DNA is TGCGCCAGCAGCTTCTCTACTACTAAACTTGGAGATACGCAGTATTTT. Translated, it gives CASSFSTTKLGDTQYF. This chain joins TRBV5-1 and TRBJ2-3; D unclear. Germline values: CDR1 SGHRS, CDR2 YFSETQ. CDR3 length equals 16 residues. The V and J ends lost 2 bases and 5 bases respectively, with 18 bases between them.

V gene TRBV7-9 combines with J gene TRBJ2-3, with 8 bases lining up with TRBD1. Per germline, CDR1 SEHNR and CDR2 FQNEAQ (reference sequence). The CDR3 has 15 residues. The J segment lost 4 bases and the V segment lost 1 base, leaving 4 bases of the junction unmatched. In DNA, the CDR3 is TGTGCCAGCAGCTTAGGGGACAGGATACCAGATACGCAGTATTTT. It is translated as CASSLGDRIPDTQYF.